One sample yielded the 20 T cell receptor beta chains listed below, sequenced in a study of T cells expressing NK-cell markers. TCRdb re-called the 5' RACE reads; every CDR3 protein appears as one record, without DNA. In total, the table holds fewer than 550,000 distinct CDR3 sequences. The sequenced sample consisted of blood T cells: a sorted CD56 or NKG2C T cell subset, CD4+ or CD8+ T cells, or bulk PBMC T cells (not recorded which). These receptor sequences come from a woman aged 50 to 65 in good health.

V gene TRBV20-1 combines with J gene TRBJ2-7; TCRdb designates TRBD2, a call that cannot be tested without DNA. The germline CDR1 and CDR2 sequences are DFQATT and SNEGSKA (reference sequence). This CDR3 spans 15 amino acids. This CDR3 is CSARDPSGRLYEQYF.

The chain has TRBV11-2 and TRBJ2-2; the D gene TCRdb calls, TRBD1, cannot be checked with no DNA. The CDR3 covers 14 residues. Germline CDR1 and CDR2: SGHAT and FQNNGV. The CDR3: CASSFRGLIGELFF.

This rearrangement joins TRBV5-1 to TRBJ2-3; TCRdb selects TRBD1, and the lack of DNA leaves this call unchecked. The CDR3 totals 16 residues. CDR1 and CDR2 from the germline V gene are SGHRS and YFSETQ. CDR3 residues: CASSSGQAPRSDTQYF.

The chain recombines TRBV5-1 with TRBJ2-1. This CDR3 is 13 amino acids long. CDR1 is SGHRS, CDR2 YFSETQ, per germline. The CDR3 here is CASSLNGNNEQFF.

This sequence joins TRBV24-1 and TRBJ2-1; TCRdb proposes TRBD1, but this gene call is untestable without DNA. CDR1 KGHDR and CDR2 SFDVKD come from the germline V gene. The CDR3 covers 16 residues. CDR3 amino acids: CATSDPNAAGDAEQFF.

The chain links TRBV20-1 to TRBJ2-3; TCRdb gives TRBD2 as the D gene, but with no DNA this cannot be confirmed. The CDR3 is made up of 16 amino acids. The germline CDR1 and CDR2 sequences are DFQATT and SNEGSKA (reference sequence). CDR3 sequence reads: CSARVRDYQITDTQYF.

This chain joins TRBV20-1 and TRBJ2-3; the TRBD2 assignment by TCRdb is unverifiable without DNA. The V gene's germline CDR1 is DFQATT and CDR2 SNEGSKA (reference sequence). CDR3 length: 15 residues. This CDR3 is CSARKAAGSGDTQYF.

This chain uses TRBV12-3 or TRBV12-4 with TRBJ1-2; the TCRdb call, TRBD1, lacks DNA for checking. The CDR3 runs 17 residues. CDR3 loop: CASSFEFGTGGDYGYTF.

CDR3 in amino acids: CSARPGGTYEQYF. The genes are TRBV20-1 and TRBJ2-7. This CDR3 has 13 amino acids. Germline V gives CDR1 DFQATT, CDR2 SNEGSKA (reference sequence).

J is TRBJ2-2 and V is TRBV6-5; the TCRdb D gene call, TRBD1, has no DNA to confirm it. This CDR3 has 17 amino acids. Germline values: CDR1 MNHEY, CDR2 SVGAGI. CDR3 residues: CASSLGEGAGRTGELFF.

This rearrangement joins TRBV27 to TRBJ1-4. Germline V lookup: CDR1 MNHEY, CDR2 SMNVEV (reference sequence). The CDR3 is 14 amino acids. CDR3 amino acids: CASSSIRGGEKLFF.

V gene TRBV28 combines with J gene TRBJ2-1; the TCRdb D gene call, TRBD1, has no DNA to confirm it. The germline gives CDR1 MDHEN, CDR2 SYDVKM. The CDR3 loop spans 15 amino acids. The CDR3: CASSSQGGSYNEQFF.

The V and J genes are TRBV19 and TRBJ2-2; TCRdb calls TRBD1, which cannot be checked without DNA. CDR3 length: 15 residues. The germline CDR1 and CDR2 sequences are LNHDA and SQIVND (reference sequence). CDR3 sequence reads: CASSSWTARTGELFF.

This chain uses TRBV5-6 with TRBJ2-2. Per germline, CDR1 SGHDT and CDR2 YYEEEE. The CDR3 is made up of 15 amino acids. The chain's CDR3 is CASSLWPSNTGELFF.

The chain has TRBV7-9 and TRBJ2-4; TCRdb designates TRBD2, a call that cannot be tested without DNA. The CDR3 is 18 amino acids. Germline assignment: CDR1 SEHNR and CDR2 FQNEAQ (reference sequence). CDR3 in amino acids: CASSWVTSGSGLVNIQYF.

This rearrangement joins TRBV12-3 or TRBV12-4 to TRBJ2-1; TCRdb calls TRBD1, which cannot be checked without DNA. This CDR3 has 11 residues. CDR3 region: CASSTGAQQFF.

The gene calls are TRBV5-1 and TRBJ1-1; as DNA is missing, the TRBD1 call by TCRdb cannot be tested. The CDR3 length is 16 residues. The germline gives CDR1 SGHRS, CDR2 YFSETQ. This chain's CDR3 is CASSFPTGGLNTEAFF.

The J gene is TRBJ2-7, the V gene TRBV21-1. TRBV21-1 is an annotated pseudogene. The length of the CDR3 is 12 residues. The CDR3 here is CASSLRRYEQYF.

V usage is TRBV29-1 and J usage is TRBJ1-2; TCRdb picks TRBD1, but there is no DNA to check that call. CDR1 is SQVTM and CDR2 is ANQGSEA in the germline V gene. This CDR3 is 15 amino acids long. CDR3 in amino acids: CSVEDRGQTYYGYTF.

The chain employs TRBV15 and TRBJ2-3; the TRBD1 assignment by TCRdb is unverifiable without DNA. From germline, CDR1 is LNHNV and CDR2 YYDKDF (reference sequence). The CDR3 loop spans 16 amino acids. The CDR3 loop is CATSRAGRGSTDTQYF.